This T cell receptor (beta chain) was identified during a study of shared clonotypes between healthy human individuals. Overall study: CD8 memory received one plate per donor, CD8 naive two, CD4 memory three and CD4 naive three.

The CDR3 length is 10 residues. Germline CDR1 and CDR2: MDHEN and SYDVKM. Trimming left V 6 bases short and J 10 bases short, with 9 bases between. The table came from immunoSEQ multiplex PCR; TCRdb's copy has only in-frame clones and leaves some out. The sample carries 2,100,000 or so clones, approximately 94% recorded once. This chain uses TRBV28 with TRBJ1-2; D gene ambiguous. The clonotype comes from a man in his late teens or twenties in good health. The sequencing input was naive CD4+ T cells sorted from blood. Subset here: CD45RA+ positively selected. CDR3: CASRYLVYTF. The CDR3 DNA reads as TGTGCCAGCAGATATTTAGTCTACACCTTC.